The next 27 T cell receptor beta chains were all read from a single sample in a study of blood T cells in healthy people across ages. Through a sample-barcoded 5' primer and a J-beta primer mix, a second PCR was run for about 6 to 11 cycles. From the 5' RACE reads, TCRdb called clonotypes with MiXCR, one entry per CDR3 protein. Of over 1,300,000 distinct CDR3 sequences in the sample, almost 60% were seen once. Sequencing was performed on blood. The receptors were gathered from a man younger than 30 in good health.

This rearrangement joins TRBV6-6 to TRBJ1-6, with D perhaps TRBD1 (5 bases). Per the germline V gene, CDR1 is MNHNY and CDR2 is SVGAGI (reference sequence). The CDR3 is made up of 15 amino acids. Trimming took off 0 bases at V and 5 bases at J, with 8 bases between the two ends. The CDR3 loop is CASSYSEGDNSPLHF. For the CDR3, the DNA is TGTGCCAGCAGTTACTCAGAAGGGGATAATTCACCCCTCCACTTT.

V gene TRBV12-3 or TRBV12-4 combines with J gene TRBJ2-4; 8 nucleotides line up with TRBD2. The J call may be mistaken, given a closer DNA end match to TRBJ2-7. The CDR3 contains 15 residues. Here the CDR3 DNA reads TGTGCCAGCAGTGTCTCTGCGGGAGGACCCTACGAGCAGTACTTC. It translates to CASSVSAGGPYEQYF.

This clonotype was seen more than once but under ten times. The chain carries TRBV27 and TRBJ2-1, with D unclear. There are 13 residues in the CDR3. Germline V gene sequence: CDR1 MNHEY, CDR2 SMNVEV (reference sequence). V lost 0 bases and J 3 bases, leaving 3 bases between the germline ends. CDR3 DNA: TGTGCCAGCAGTTTATCCCTCTACAATGAGCAGTTCTTC. Encoded protein: CASSLSLYNEQFF.

The chain links TRBV27 to TRBJ2-2, with D hard to call. Trimming removed 3 bases from V and 2 bases from J, with 10 bases in between. Germline V CDR1 and CDR2: MNHEY, SMNVEV (reference sequence). The CDR3 length is 15 residues. Written as DNA, the CDR3 is TGTGCCAGCAGTTTGTTTTGGGGTAACACCGGGGAGCTGTTTTTT. Protein: CASSLFWGNTGELFF.

With respect to this clonotype: The germline gene is not matched at one end of the junction; a read error may be the cause. The chain combines TRBV20-1 with TRBJ2-3, with TRBD2 identical over 9 bases. Per germline, CDR1 DFQATT and CDR2 SNEGSKA (reference sequence). The CDR3 runs 17 residues. The DNA for the CDR3 is TGCAGTGCTAGCATAGCGGGGGATGCTTCTAGCACAGAGACGCAGTATTTT. Translation gives CSASIAGDASSTETQYF.

The V gene is TRBV7-2, the J gene TRBJ2-7; 10 nucleotides match TRBD2. V was pared by 1 base and J by 4 bases, with 10 bases of the junction left unmatched. Germline V gene data show CDR1 as SGHTA and CDR2 as FQGNSA. The CDR3 contains 17 residues. Written as DNA, the CDR3 is TGTGCCAGCAGCTTAGTGGCTAGCGGGAGTAACTCTTACGAGCAGTACTTC. This translates into CASSLVASGSNSYEQYF.

J is TRBJ2-1 and V is TRBV11-1, with D possibly being TRBD1 or TRBD2 (5 bases each). CDR1 is SGHAT, CDR2 FQDESV, per germline (reference sequence). The CDR3 totals 19 residues. V was shortened by 3 bases and J by 0 bases, with 21 bases between the two germline ends. The DNA of the CDR3 is TGTGCCAGCAGCTTTCGGTCGAGGGGAGTTCCGAGCTCCTACAATGAGCAGTTCTTC. It translates to CASSFRSRGVPSSYNEQFF.

The gene calls are TRBV20-1 and TRBJ2-5, with a tentative D call TRBD2 (6 bases). CDR1 DFQATT and CDR2 SNEGSKA come from the germline V gene (reference sequence). The length of the CDR3 is 13 residues. V was pared by 4 bases and J by 5 bases, with 14 bases between. The CDR3 sequence is CSATNSGEETQYF. The CDR3 nucleotides read TGCAGTGCTACCAATTCGGGGGAGGAGACCCAGTACTTC.

The rearrangement joins TRBV6-5 to TRBJ2-1; D is undetermined. The DNA end lines up better with TRBJ2-7; the J call may be wrong. Per germline, CDR1 MNHEY and CDR2 SVGAGI. This CDR3 is 14 amino acids long. Here the CDR3 reads CASSYPSLGSEQYF. The DNA for the CDR3 is TGTGCCAGCAGTTACCCCAGTCTGGGGTCCGAGCAGTACTTC.

The V gene is TRBV10-3, the J gene TRBJ2-5, with D tentatively TRBD2 (5 bases). TRBJ2-7 explains the end of the DNA better; the J call may be wrong. The V gene's germline CDR1 is ENHRY and CDR2 SYGVKD. The CDR3 extends over 11 amino acids. CDR3 protein: CAIKRGYEQYF. The CDR3 region has the DNA TGTGCCATCAAAAGAGGGTACGAGCAGTACTTC.

The chain employs TRBV4-1 and TRBJ2-5, with TRBD1 matching 7 bases. This CDR3 region has 14 residues. Germline loops: CDR1 MGHRA, CDR2 YSYEKL. V was pared by 0 bases and J by 4 bases, with 2 bases of the junction left unmatched. CDR3 coding DNA: TGCGCCAGCAGCCAAGATCACAGGGGAGAGACCCAGTACTTC. Residues: CASSQDHRGETQYF.

The chain joins TRBV7-2 to TRBJ2-5; D remains unclear. The germline gives CDR1 SGHTA, CDR2 FQGNSA. The CDR3 has 13 residues. Trimming cost V 3 bases and J 1 base, with 6 bases left between them. The CDR3 bases are TGTGCCAGCAGCTTCGTCAGCCAAGAGACCCAGTACTTC. It specifies CASSFVSQETQYF.

V gene TRBV18 combines with J gene TRBJ1-1; D ambiguous. The V and J ends lost 3 bases and 10 bases respectively, with 15 bases between them. This CDR3 region has 13 residues. Germline CDR1 KGHSH, CDR2 LQKENI. The CDR3 loop is CASSPASGWVAFF. The DNA for the CDR3 is TGTGCCAGCTCACCGGCGTCAGGTTGGGTAGCTTTCTTT.

This chain joins TRBV7-9 and TRBJ1-2, with 8 bases identical to TRBD1. The CDR3 sequence is 15 residues long. The V gene's germline CDR1 is SEHNR and CDR2 FQNEAQ (reference sequence). Germline trimming cut 4 bases from V and 4 bases from J; bases unmatched to any gene: 8. CDR3 DNA sequence: TGTGCCAGCAGCTCGGCCCGGGACAGGAGCTATGGCTACACCTTC. The encoded protein is CASSSARDRSYGYTF.

The chain employs TRBV7-2 and TRBJ2-5; D is perhaps TRBD1 or TRBD2 (6 bases each). The V end was cut by 5 bases, the J end by 4 bases, with 17 bases between. Germline V gene data show CDR1 as SGHTA and CDR2 as FQGNSA. The CDR3 runs 15 residues. CDR3 region: CASSIFGGGRETQYF. CDR3 DNA: TGTGCCAGCAGCATCTTTGGAGGGGGGAGAGAGACCCAGTACTTC.

This clonotype was counted a few times. The chain has TRBV18 and TRBJ2-3; D gene uncertain. This CDR3 has 13 amino acids. The V and J ends lost 4 bases and 3 bases respectively, with 8 bases between them. Germline values: CDR1 KGHSH, CDR2 LQKENI. In DNA form, the CDR3 reads TGTGCCAGCTCACGAACACAGACAGATACGCAGTATTTT. It specifies CASSRTQTDTQYF.

The CDR3 here is CASSGGTPDEKLFF. CDR3 DNA: TGTGCCTCCAGCGGGGGCACTCCTGACGAAAAACTGTTTTTT. The genes are TRBV6-5 and TRBJ1-4, with D possibly matching TRBD1 (6 bases). There are 14 residues in the CDR3. Trimming cost V 11 bases and J 8 bases, with 21 bases left between them. Germline lookup yields CDR1 MNHEY and CDR2 SVGAGI.

The chain combines TRBV7-6 with TRBJ2-1, with 8 nucleotides matching TRBD2. Germline CDR1 is SGHVS and CDR2 is FNYEAQ. The junction had 11 bases not matched to a gene; V was cut back by 5 bases and J by 8 bases. CDR3 length equals 15 residues. CDR3 loop: CASSDESGSPHEQFF. DNA of the CDR3: TGTGCCAGCAGCGACGAGAGCGGGAGCCCCCATGAGCAGTTCTTC.

The chain carries TRBV7-9 and TRBJ2-5; D is uncertain. The DNA end is a closer match to TRBJ2-7, so the J assignment may be wrong. Germline CDR1 and CDR2: SEHNR and FQNEAQ (reference sequence). CDR3 size: 12 residues. CDR3 nucleotide sequence: TGTGCCAGCAGCCCAGCGACGAGCGAGCAGTACTTC. Protein: CASSPATSEQYF.

The V call is TRBV20-1, the J call TRBJ2-5; a possible D gene is TRBD2 (5 bases). The CDR3 runs to 14 residues. The V and J ends lost 5 bases and 5 bases respectively, with 18 bases between them. In germline, CDR1 is DFQATT, CDR2 SNEGSKA (reference sequence). CDR3 sequence: CSAPRVPSGETQYF. Here the CDR3 DNA reads TGCAGTGCTCCTCGGGTCCCCTCGGGGGAGACCCAGTACTTC.

This rearrangement joins TRBV6-2 or TRBV6-3 to TRBJ2-5; TRBD2 matches 14 bases. V dropped 5 bases and J dropped 2; count of bases not matched to a gene: 4. The CDR3 is made up of 16 amino acids. Germline V CDR1 and CDR2: MNHEY, SVGEGT. CDR3 loop: CASSQGLAGAQETQYF. The CDR3, as DNA: TGTGCCAGCAGTCAGGGACTAGCGGGGGCACAAGAGACCCAGTACTTC.

The chain employs TRBV11-1 and TRBJ2-1; perhaps TRBD1 as D (5 bases). CDR3 length equals 18 residues. CDR1 and CDR2 (germline): SGHAT, FQDESV (reference sequence). The V and J ends lost 1 base and 0 bases respectively, with 16 bases between them. CDR3 DNA: TGTGCCAGCAGCTTAGATTCGGACACCAGGGTCTCCTACAATGAGCAGTTCTTC. It yields the protein CASSLDSDTRVSYNEQFF.

For this clonotype: This may arise from a read error, as a much more abundant clone is one base away. The chain has TRBV6-1 and TRBJ2-3; 7 nucleotides line up with TRBD2. Germline V gene data show CDR1 as MNHNS and CDR2 as SASEGT. This CDR3 comprises 15 residues. The CDR3 region is CTSSEGGSGADTQYF. Here the CDR3 DNA reads TGTACCAGCAGTGAAGGCGGGAGTGGCGCAGATACGCAGTATTTT.

The DNA of the CDR3 is TGTGCCAGCAGCCAAGCTTCCTATAAAGAGCAGTTCTTC. Amino acids: CASSQASYKEQFF. V usage is TRBV3-1 and J usage is TRBJ2-1, with D uncertain. Trimming removed 1 base from V and 10 bases from J, with 11 bases in between. Germline lookup yields CDR1 LGHDT and CDR2 YNNKEL (reference sequence). CDR3 length: 13 residues.

The chain combines TRBV7-2 with TRBJ2-1; D remains unclear. V lost 3 bases and J lost 8, with 14 bases in between. The CDR3 length is 14 residues. Germline V gene lookup returns CDR1 SGHTA and CDR2 FQGNSA. The CDR3: CASSFETRWDEQFF. The CDR3 DNA reads as TGTGCCAGCAGCTTTGAAACCAGGTGGGATGAGCAGTTCTTC.

The chain combines TRBV20-1 with TRBJ2-3; perhaps TRBD2 as D (6 bases). CDR3 length: 14 residues. The germline CDR1 and CDR2 sequences are DFQATT and SNEGSKA (reference sequence). Trimming removed 3 bases at V and 3 bases at J, with 13 bases between. CDR3 in DNA: TGCAGTGCTAGTGATGTTGGGGGGACAGATACGCAGTATTTT. This sequence encodes CSASDVGGTDTQYF.

This clonotype has a handful of counts. The chain carries TRBV28 and TRBJ2-7; TRBD2 aligns across 7 bases. J gave up 0 bases and V 4 bases, and 9 bases lay outside the gene matches. The CDR3 contains 16 residues. Germline CDR1 is MDHEN and CDR2 is SYDVKM. The CDR3 here is CASSSPLALVSYEQYF. The CDR3 DNA reads TGTGCCAGCAGTTCCCCACTAGCGCTGGTCTCCTACGAGCAGTACTTC.